The 19 T cell receptor beta chains listed next were all sequenced from one sample in a study of cytomegalovirus exposure and HLA in healthy donors. Researchers ran the PCR with 60 Vbeta and 13 Jbeta primers. Data came from immunoSEQ multiplex PCR; TCRdb stores just in-frame clones and leaves some out. The data show under 200,000 clones, with about three quarters seen just once and 4.5% to 6% held by the top ten. Sequencing was done on a sample of PBMCs. These TCRs come from a middle-aged man in good health and CMV-seronegative.

J is TRBJ1-5 and V is TRBV4-3; D gene unclear. Deletions cut 0 bases from V and 6 bases from J, with 6 bases between. In germline, CDR1 is LGHNA, CDR2 YSLEER. The CDR3 is 13 amino acids. CDR3 in amino acids: CASSQDGGQPQHF. CDR3 bases: TGCGCCAGCAGCCAAGATGGAGGTCAGCCCCAGCATTTT.

The CDR3 sequence: CASSFQGAANEKLFF. The DNA for the CDR3 is TGTGCCAGCAGCTTCCAGGGGGCGGCCAATGAAAAACTGTTTTTT. V is TRBV7-2 and J is TRBJ1-4; 8 bases agree with TRBD1. CDR3 length: 15 residues. Losses at the gene ends were 3 bases for V and 5 bases for J; bases not matched to a gene: 5. CDR1 and CDR2 from the germline V gene are SGHTA and FQGNSA.

The chain combines TRBV4-3 with TRBJ1-5; D unclear. This CDR3 region has 14 residues. CDR1 is LGHNA and CDR2 is YSLEER in the germline V gene. Deletions cut 0 bases from V and 1 base from J, with 4 bases between. CDR3 loop: CASSQDQSNQPQHF. CDR3 coding DNA: TGCGCCAGCAGCCAAGATCAAAGCAATCAGCCCCAGCATTTT.

J is TRBJ2-7 and V is TRBV6-5; D might be TRBD1 (6 bases). In germline, CDR1 is MNHEY, CDR2 SVGAGI. V was trimmed by 6 bases and J by 2 bases, leaving 11 bases between them. The CDR3 covers 13 residues. CDR3 loop: CASRSGAPYEQYF. CDR3 nucleotide sequence: TGTGCCAGCAGATCAGGGGCCCCCTACGAGCAGTACTTC.

CDR3 residues: CASSSAGTGLNEQFF. CDR3 nucleotide sequence: TGTGCCAGCAGCTCAGCTGGGACAGGATTGAATGAGCAGTTCTTC. The chain is built from TRBV6-6 and TRBJ2-1; 8 nucleotides agree with TRBD1. V shed 6 bases, J shed 7 bases, and the junction held 11 bases outside the gene matches. CDR1 is MNHNY and CDR2 is SVGAGI in the germline V gene (reference sequence). CDR3 length: 15 residues.

The V call is TRBV19, the J call TRBJ1-3; possible D gene TRBD1, 6 bases. Germline CDR1 reads LNHDA; CDR2 reads SQIVND (reference sequence). Trimming stripped 5 bases from V and 2 bases from J, with 10 bases between. The CDR3 extends over 14 amino acids. The CDR3 coding sequence is TGTGCCAGTAGTGCCAGGGGAGCTGGAAACACCATATATTTT. Translating gives CASSARGAGNTIYF.

This clone came up once. V usage is TRBV5-5 and J usage is TRBJ1-1; the D gene is possibly TRBD1 (6 bases). The germline V gene encodes CDR1 SGHKS and CDR2 YYEKEE (reference sequence). The CDR3 consists of 13 residues. The germline V and J ends were trimmed by 3 bases and 1 base, with 7 bases remaining between them. In nucleotides, the CDR3 is TGTGCCAGCAGCTCACAGGGGAACACTGAAGCTTTCTTT. Its protein product is CASSSQGNTEAFF.

The CDR3 here is CASSQRTSGSNNEQFF. Written as DNA, the CDR3 is TGTGCCAGCAGCCAACGGACTAGCGGGAGTAACAATGAGCAGTTCTTC. This chain connects TRBV9 to TRBJ2-1, with 13 bases aligning to TRBD2. The CDR3 sequence is 16 residues long. V lost 4 bases and J lost 5; bases outside the gene matches: 6. Germline V gene sequence: CDR1 SGDLS, CDR2 YYNGEE.

The CDR3 here is CASSVGGTGAGNTEAFF. The CDR3 bases are TGTGCCAGCAGCGTCGGCGGAACAGGGGCAGGTAACACTGAAGCTTTCTTT. The chain recombines TRBV7-3 with TRBJ1-1, with 7 bases lining up with TRBD1. Germline CDR1 reads SGHTA; CDR2 reads FQGTGA. The length of the CDR3 is 17 residues. V shed 5 bases and J 2 bases; nucleotides not matched to a gene: 14.

The CDR3 nucleotides are TGTGCCAGCAAACCCCAGTGGGGGCGAGACTATGGCTACACCTTC. It yields the protein CASKPQWGRDYGYTF. The genes are TRBV27 and TRBJ1-2; TRBD1 might be the D (6 bases). V was clipped by 7 bases and J by 3 bases, with 18 bases between them. The CDR3 extends over 15 amino acids. Germline V gene lookup returns CDR1 MNHEY and CDR2 SMNVEV (reference sequence).

V gene TRBV12-2 combines with J gene TRBJ1-4; TRBD1 is taken as the D call from the table, unchecked against the DNA. TRBV12-2 is a pseudogene. This CDR3 region has 17 residues. The CDR3 spells CASRLNDMKVQREKLFF. CDR3 in DNA: TGTGCAAGTCGCTTGAACGACATGAAAGTCCAAAGGGAAAAACTGTTTTTT.

The rearrangement uses TRBV27 and TRBJ2-2; 14 bases fit TRBD2. The CDR3 spans 17 residues. J lost 4 bases, V lost 4 bases, and 5 bases had no gene match. Germline V gene sequence: CDR1 MNHEY, CDR2 SMNVEV (reference sequence). Here the CDR3 reads CASSSGLAGASTGELFF. In nucleotides, the CDR3 is TGTGCCAGCAGTTCGGGACTAGCGGGAGCAAGCACCGGGGAGCTGTTTTTT.

The CDR3: CASSGGGVNTEAFF. The CDR3 nucleotides read TGTGCCAGCAGCGGCGGGGGGGTGAACACTGAAGCTTTCTTT. The J gene is TRBJ1-1, the V gene TRBV6-6; D may be TRBD1 (5 bases). Germline CDR1 MNHNY, CDR2 SVGAGI (reference sequence). Trimming pared 6 bases from V and 0 bases from J, leaving 11 bases between. The CDR3 is made up of 14 amino acids.

This clone was recorded a few times. This chain links TRBV6-1 with TRBJ1-6; maybe TRBD1 (5 bases). Trimming pared 4 bases from V and 7 bases from J, leaving 17 bases between. The germline V gene has CDR1 MNHNS and CDR2 SASEGT. The CDR3 consists of 16 residues. The CDR3: CASSVYPDPGNSPLHF. The CDR3 nucleotides read TGTGCCAGCAGTGTTTATCCGGACCCAGGGAATTCACCCCTCCACTTT.

The V gene is TRBV19, the J gene TRBJ2-3; D uncertain. The CDR3 covers 15 residues. V shed 3 bases and J shed 2 bases, with 12 bases lying between them. Germline V gene sequence: CDR1 LNHDA, CDR2 SQIVND (reference sequence). CDR3 coding DNA: TGTGCCAGTAGTATCGTCGGAGAATACACAGATACGCAGTATTTT. This gives the protein CASSIVGEYTDTQYF.

The rearrangement uses TRBV7-9 and TRBJ2-2; the match to TRBD2 covers 7 bases. The V gene's germline CDR1 is SEHNR and CDR2 FQNEAQ (reference sequence). The CDR3 is made up of 14 amino acids. The V gene end was trimmed by 3 bases and the J gene end by 7 bases; junction bases not matched to a gene: 5. The CDR3 DNA is TGTGCCAGCAGCTTGAGCCGCGGGGGCGGGGAGCTGTTTTTT. The encoded protein is CASSLSRGGGELFF.

This rearrangement joins TRBV7-8 to TRBJ1-5; D uncertain. V was shortened by 1 base and J by 1 base, with 5 bases between the two germline ends. Germline V gene lookup returns CDR1 SGHVS and CDR2 FQNEAQ. The CDR3 loop spans 14 amino acids. The CDR3 DNA follows: TGTGCCAGCAGCTTAGTCCAGAGCAATCAGCCCCAGCATTTT. This codes for CASSLVQSNQPQHF.

DNA for the CDR3: TGTGCCAGCAGCTTGGTCGGGCCCCAGCATTTT. It codes for CASSLVGPQHF. This rearrangement joins TRBV5-8 to TRBJ1-5, with D hard to call. Germline V gene sequence: CDR1 SGHTS, CDR2 YDEGEE. The CDR3 runs 11 residues. V was clipped by 0 bases and J by 9 bases, with 4 bases between them.

V and J are TRBV5-1 and TRBJ1-2; D remains ambiguous. The CDR3 spans 13 residues. V lost 6 bases and J 4 bases, leaving 13 bases between the germline ends. CDR1 is SGHRS and CDR2 is YFSETQ in the germline V gene. The CDR3 reads CASTDGSGYGYTF. Written as DNA, the CDR3 is TGCGCCAGCACCGACGGGAGCGGCTATGGCTACACCTTC.